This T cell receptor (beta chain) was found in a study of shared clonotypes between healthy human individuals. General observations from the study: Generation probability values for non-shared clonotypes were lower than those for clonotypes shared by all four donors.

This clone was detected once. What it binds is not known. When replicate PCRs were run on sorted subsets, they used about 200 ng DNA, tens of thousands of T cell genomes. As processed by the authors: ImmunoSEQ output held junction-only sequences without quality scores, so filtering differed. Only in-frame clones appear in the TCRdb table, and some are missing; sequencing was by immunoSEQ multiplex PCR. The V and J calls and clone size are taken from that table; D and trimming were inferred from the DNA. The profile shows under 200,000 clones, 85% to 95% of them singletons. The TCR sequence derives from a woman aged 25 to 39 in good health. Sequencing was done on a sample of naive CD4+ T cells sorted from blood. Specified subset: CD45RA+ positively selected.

The CDR3: CASSSSGTSGRETQYF. The CDR3 DNA is TGTGCCAGCAGTTCGTCCGGGACTAGCGGGAGGGAGACCCAGTACTTC. This chain joins TRBV28 and TRBJ2-5; the match to TRBD2 covers 15 bases. The CDR3 contains 16 residues. The germline gives CDR1 MDHEN, CDR2 SYDVKM. After removal of 4 bases from V and 5 bases from J, the junction contained 5 bases not matched to a gene.